The 9 T cell receptor beta chains in this list originate from one sample, sequenced in a study of T cell repertoires in cytomegalovirus infection. TCRdb redid the calling of the reads with MiXCR, one entry per CDR3 protein. The repertoire holds roughly 920,000 distinct CDR3 sequences, with roughly a third as singletons. These receptors lack a known antigen. The sequenced sample was cultured CD8+ T cells from PBMCs, obtained from culture after CMV antigen stimulation. The receptors here all came from a human donor in good health (CMV status not recorded). Some clones in this sample may be carry-over from other donors' samples.

The rearrangement joins TRBV4-1 to TRBJ2-5; tentative D call: TRBD1 (5 bases). The CDR3 extends over 18 amino acids. CDR1 and CDR2 from the germline V gene are MGHRA and YSYEKL. The germline V and J ends were trimmed by 0 bases and 0 bases, with 17 bases remaining between them. DNA for the CDR3: TGCGCCAGCAGCCAAGATTATAGGGGAAGCCAGTACCAAGAGACCCAGTACTTC. Translated, it gives CASSQDYRGSQYQETQYF.

This clonotype was detected ten times or more. This chain connects TRBV6-1 to TRBJ2-5; D not certain. The CDR3 has 14 residues. Germline CDR1 and CDR2: MNHNS and SASEGT. With 5 bases removed from V and 2 bases from J, the gap between germline ends came to 12 bases. CDR3 in DNA: TGTGCCAGCAGTTCCGACCAACTACAAGAGACCCAGTACTTC. It specifies CASSSDQLQETQYF.

V and J are TRBV6-2 or TRBV6-3 and TRBJ1-1, with D possibly matching TRBD1 (6 bases). The CDR3 has 16 amino acids. V shed 2 bases and J shed 3 bases, with 16 bases lying between them. CDR1 and CDR2 (germline): MNHEY, SVGEGT. The CDR3 nucleotides are TGTGCCAGCAGTTACGGGGAGGGGGATTACTACACTGAAGCTTTCTTT. This gives the protein CASSYGEGDYYTEAFF.

This clonotype was detected only a few times. The CDR3 DNA follows: TGTGCCAGCAGTTGGGTGGGCTCCGGCTGGGATCTCGAGCAGTACTTC. Its protein product is CASSWVGSGWDLEQYF. The chain combines TRBV27 with TRBJ2-7; D remains ambiguous. Germline-derived CDR1 and CDR2 are MNHEY and SMNVEV (reference sequence). This CDR3 region has 16 residues. The V and J ends lost 4 bases and 6 bases respectively, with 22 bases between them.

The V and J genes are TRBV6-1 and TRBJ2-1; D remains unclear. This CDR3 is 14 amino acids long. The germline CDR1 and CDR2 sequences are MNHNS and SASEGT. Deletions cut 2 bases from V and 9 bases from J, with 14 bases between. The CDR3 here is CASSERLQLGEQFF. The CDR3 nucleotides are TGTGCCAGCAGTGAACGATTACAGTTGGGTGAGCAGTTCTTC.

The sample holds many counts of this clonotype. The chain carries TRBV7-3 and TRBJ2-2; TRBD1 matches 7 bases. Germline CDR1 SGHTA, CDR2 FQGTGA. J lost 6 bases, V lost 2 bases, and 9 bases had no gene match. The CDR3 is 16 residues long. CDR3 region: CASSLPGQSSPGELFF. CDR3 nucleotide sequence: TGTGCCAGCAGCTTACCGGGACAGTCATCTCCCGGGGAGCTGTTTTTT. Based on the CDR3 plus reference TRBV7-3 and TRBJ2-2, the full variable domain is GAGVSQTPSNKVTEKGKYVELRCDPISGHTALYWYRQSLGQGPEFLIYFQGTGAADDSGLPNDRFFAVRPEGSVSTLKIQRTERGDSAVYLCASSLPGQSSPGELFFGEGSRLTVL.

The table lists this clonotype with many counts. This sequence joins TRBV4-1 and TRBJ1-1; D not resolved. Trimming pared 1 base from V and 1 base from J, leaving 10 bases between. Germline CDR1 MGHRA, CDR2 YSYEKL. There are 15 residues in the CDR3. The CDR3 bases are TGCGCCAGCAGCCAAGCGGTCCTACCGAACACTGAAGCTTTCTTT. The encoded protein is CASSQAVLPNTEAFF.

The sample holds many counts of this clonotype. The chain is built from TRBV7-2 and TRBJ1-5, with 8 bases identical to TRBD1. Unmatched junction bases numbered 3, after V lost 1 base and J lost 4 bases. The CDR3 is 15 residues long. CDR1 is SGHTA, CDR2 FQGNSA, per germline. CDR3 sequence reads: CASSLGTGRNQPQHF. For the CDR3, the DNA is TGTGCCAGCAGCTTAGGGACAGGGAGAAATCAGCCCCAGCATTTT.

Of note for this clonotype: A read error may produce the germline difference seen at one junction end. This chain joins TRBV4-1 and TRBJ1-2, with D maybe TRBD1 (5 bases). Germline V gives CDR1 MGHRA, CDR2 YSYEKL. This CDR3 region has 16 residues. The DNA for the CDR3 is TGTGCCAGCAGCCAACCCACAGGTCAGGGATACTATGGCTACACCTTC. It codes for CASSQPTGQGYYGYTF.